Below, 25 T cell receptor beta chains from the same sample are listed, as sequenced in a study of graft-versus-host responses after intestinal transplantation. Antigen specificity for these receptors is unknown. The assay was immunoSEQ multiplex PCR, and TCRdb's table has in-frame clones only and misses some. The profile shows 100,000 to 120,000 clones, roughly 93% of them singletons. The sequencing used unstimulated CD8+ T cells sorted from spleen or lymph node cells, collected before intestinal transplant. Source of these receptors: a human donor who received an intestinal transplant.

The CDR3 loop is CASSQVLRHLPYGYTF. The CDR3 DNA is TGCGCCAGCAGCCAAGTTCTCCGGCATCTTCCCTATGGCTACACCTTC. The V gene is TRBV4-1, the J gene TRBJ1-2; no reliable D call. In germline, CDR1 is MGHRA, CDR2 YSYEKL. The CDR3 is made up of 16 amino acids. The germline V and J ends were trimmed by 1 base and 4 bases, with 16 bases remaining between them.

This clone was recorded once. The gene calls are TRBV19 and TRBJ1-5; D possibly corresponds to TRBD1 (5 bases). The V gene's germline CDR1 is LNHDA and CDR2 SQIVND (reference sequence). CDR3 length equals 15 residues. The ends were cut back, 6 bases at V and 9 bases at J, with 21 bases in the middle. The CDR3 coding sequence is TGTGCCAGTAGCCCCGTGAGGGGTGTGGATCCGCCCCAGCATTTT. Translating it yields CASSPVRGVDPPQHF.

The count of this clone is one. V usage is TRBV7-9 and J usage is TRBJ2-7; TRBD1 matches at 10 bases. The CDR3 covers 14 residues. The V gene's germline CDR1 is SEHNR and CDR2 FQNEAQ (reference sequence). V was pared by 10 bases and J by 3 bases, with 9 bases of the junction left unmatched. The CDR3 protein is CAISGTGANYEQYF. DNA for the CDR3: TGTGCCATATCCGGGACAGGGGCGAACTACGAGCAGTACTTC.

This chain joins TRBV4-2 and TRBJ2-3; 12 bases line up with TRBD2. The V segment lost 0 bases and the J segment 1 base; nucleotides outside the gene matches: 5. The CDR3 is 18 amino acids. Germline loops: CDR1 LGHNA, CDR2 YNFKEQ. The CDR3 loop is CASSQELAGGPGTDTQYF. The CDR3 nucleotides are TGTGCCAGCAGCCAAGAGCTAGCGGGAGGGCCTGGCACAGATACGCAGTATTTT.

The rearrangement uses TRBV5-4 and TRBJ2-3; tentative D call: TRBD2 (5 bases). V lost 0 bases and J 4 bases, leaving 18 bases between the germline ends. Germline loops: CDR1 SGHNT, CDR2 YYREEE (reference sequence). CDR3 size: 17 residues. The CDR3 sequence: CASSLVSVGIGADTQYF. DNA of the CDR3: TGTGCCAGCAGCTTGGTTTCCGTAGGGATCGGGGCAGATACGCAGTATTTT.

The chain has TRBV9 and TRBJ2-1; TRBD1 aligns across 9 bases. This CDR3 is built from 14 residues. With V trimmed by 4 bases and J by 6 bases, 5 bases remained unmatched. CDR1 is SGDLS, CDR2 YYNGEE, per germline. The CDR3 nucleotides are TGTGCCAGCAGCCCGACGGACAGGGGCAATGAGCAGTTCTTC. Its protein product is CASSPTDRGNEQFF.

The chain carries TRBV27 and TRBJ1-2; TRBD1 aligns across 9 bases. This CDR3 has 14 residues. After removal of 5 bases from V and 6 bases from J, the junction contained 7 bases not matched to a gene. CDR1 and CDR2 from the germline V gene are MNHEY and SMNVEV (reference sequence). CDR3 sequence reads: CASSPGTGRNGYTF. In DNA form, the CDR3 reads TGTGCCAGCAGTCCCGGGACAGGGAGGAATGGCTACACCTTC.

Turning to this clone: Other DNA sequences in this specimen translate into the identical CDR3. CDR3 in DNA: TGTGCCAGCAGCCCCGAGGGCAGATCCTACGAGCAGTACTTC. Translating gives CASSPEGRSYEQYF. This sequence joins TRBV7-9 and TRBJ2-7, with D perhaps matching TRBD2 (5 bases). The CDR3 loop spans 14 amino acids. V was cut by 5 bases and J by 1 base, with 12 bases left in between. Germline CDR1 and CDR2: SEHNR and FQNEAQ (reference sequence).

The V gene is TRBV30, the J gene TRBJ2-7; no reliable D call. The CDR3 has 12 residues. Germline-derived CDR1 and CDR2 are GTSNPN and SVGIG (reference sequence). V was trimmed by 5 bases and J by 2 bases, leaving 10 bases between them. For the CDR3, the DNA is TGTGCCTGGGATTCCCGCCCCTACGAGCAGTACTTC. Protein sequence: CAWDSRPYEQYF.

V is TRBV9 and J is TRBJ1-2, with D tentatively TRBD1 (6 bases). V shed 3 bases and J shed 8 bases, with 17 bases lying between them. Germline V gene sequence: CDR1 SGDLS, CDR2 YYNGEE. This CDR3 spans 14 amino acids. CDR3 nucleotide sequence: TGTGCCAGCAGCGCGGATACAGGGTTGCGAGGCTACACCTTC. It encodes CASSADTGLRGYTF.

The rearrangement links TRBV27 to TRBJ1-2; 7 bases line up with TRBD1. Trimming at V came to 2 bases and at J to 5 bases, leaving 2 bases not matched to a gene. CDR1 is MNHEY, CDR2 SMNVEV, per germline (reference sequence). CDR3 length: 13 residues. The CDR3 spells CASSLGGQYGYTF. The CDR3, as DNA: TGTGCCAGCAGTTTAGGGGGACAGTATGGCTACACCTTC.

The chain employs TRBV19 and TRBJ2-4, with 14 bases that match TRBD2. The V and J ends lost 5 bases and 3 bases, in that order; junction bases with no gene match: 6. Germline CDR1 LNHDA, CDR2 SQIVND (reference sequence). The CDR3 totals 17 residues. CDR3 nucleotides: TGTGCCAGTAGTTGGACTAGCGGGAGGAAAGTCAAAAACATTCAGTACTTC. Translating it yields CASSWTSGRKVKNIQYF.

The genes are TRBV7-9 and TRBJ1-3; D call uncertain. CDR1 and CDR2 from the germline V gene are SEHNR and FQNEAQ (reference sequence). The CDR3 spans 15 residues. V lost 1 base and J lost 0, with 7 bases in between. CDR3 coding DNA: TGTGCCAGCAGCTTAGACGGATTCTCTGGAAACACCATATATTTT. Its translation is CASSLDGFSGNTIYF.

The chain couples TRBV27 to TRBJ2-7; D unresolved. The germline gives CDR1 MNHEY, CDR2 SMNVEV (reference sequence). The CDR3 runs 14 residues. V lost 6 bases and J 6 bases, leaving 18 bases between the germline ends. The CDR3 protein is CASSSRRRPFEQYF. The CDR3 DNA sequence: TGTGCCAGCAGCTCCCGACGTCGACCCTTCGAGCAGTACTTC.

The chain is built from TRBV10-3 and TRBJ2-3; a possible D gene is TRBD2 (5 bases). The CDR3 has 14 amino acids. V lost 3 bases, J lost 4 bases, and 11 bases lay in between. Germline loops: CDR1 ENHRY, CDR2 SYGVKD. The CDR3 loop reads CAISDASISDTQYF. In DNA form, the CDR3 reads TGTGCCATCAGTGATGCTAGCATTTCAGATACGCAGTATTTT.

The rearrangement links TRBV30 to TRBJ1-5, with a tentative D call TRBD1 (6 bases). Trimming shortened V by 0 bases and J by 7 bases, and 13 bases separated the two germline ends. The germline CDR1 and CDR2 sequences are GTSNPN and SVGIG (reference sequence). The length of the CDR3 is 14 residues. CDR3 region: CAWSVAGVGQPQHF. In DNA form, the CDR3 reads TGTGCCTGGAGTGTAGCAGGGGTGGGGCAGCCCCAGCATTTT. The entire variable domain, with the rest obtained from reference TRBV30 and TRBJ1-5, is as follows: SQTIHQWPATLVQPVGSPLSLECTVEGTSNPNLYWYRQAAGRGLQLLFYSVGIGQISSEVPQNLSASRPQDRQFILSSKKLLLSDSGFYLCAWSVAGVGQPQHFGDGTRLSIL.

The chain recombines TRBV6-5 with TRBJ1-4; D is possibly TRBD1 (5 bases). There are 13 residues in the CDR3. The germline V gene has CDR1 MNHEY and CDR2 SVGAGI. V lost 5 bases and J lost 17, with 21 bases in between. CDR3 DNA sequence: TGTGCCAGCAGTAGGGGTTTTGGGGATGTGGACTTTTTT. This gives the protein CASSRGFGDVDFF.

This chain links TRBV27 with TRBJ1-2; no reliable D call. This CDR3 has 14 residues. Per germline, CDR1 MNHEY and CDR2 SMNVEV (reference sequence). Trimming pared 2 bases from V and 4 bases from J, leaving 11 bases between. The CDR3 nucleotides are TGTGCCAGCAGTTTAAACGCAGCCCGCTATGGCTACACCTTC. Its protein is CASSLNAARYGYTF.

The V call is TRBV27, the J call TRBJ1-4, with 7 nucleotides matching TRBD1. V was pared by 5 bases and J by 13 bases, with 13 bases of the junction left unmatched. Germline V gene lookup returns CDR1 MNHEY and CDR2 SMNVEV (reference sequence). There are 14 residues in the CDR3. The CDR3 DNA reads as TGTGCCAGCAGTGGCGGACAGGTCGGGACTAGACTGTTTTTT. This encodes CASSGGQVGTRLFF.

This chain joins TRBV11-2 and TRBJ2-3, with D tentatively TRBD2 (6 bases). V gave up 3 bases and J gave up 2 bases, with 18 bases separating them. Germline CDR1 reads SGHAT; CDR2 reads FQNNGV. CDR3 length: 17 residues. The DNA for the CDR3 is TGTGCCAGCAGCTTTGGACCGGCGGGGCGTCACACAGATACGCAGTATTTT. This gives the protein CASSFGPAGRHTDTQYF.

The J gene is TRBJ2-1, the V gene TRBV30; TRBD2 matches 8 bases. Germline CDR1 reads GTSNPN; CDR2 reads SVGIG (reference sequence). The J segment lost 9 bases and the V segment lost 0 bases, leaving 7 bases of the junction unmatched. This CDR3 is built from 14 residues. In nucleotides, the CDR3 is TGTGCCTGGAGTGTAGGGACTAGTGGCGTTGAGCAGTTCTTC. Translating gives CAWSVGTSGVEQFF.

This clone was recorded only once. The chain links TRBV19 to TRBJ1-5; unclear D gene. Trimming removed 5 bases from V and 7 bases from J, with 15 bases in between. This CDR3 is 14 amino acids long. Per the germline V gene, CDR1 is LNHDA and CDR2 is SQIVND (reference sequence). For the CDR3, the DNA is TGTGCCAGTAGTTTCGGGAACCCGGTGCAGCCCCAGCATTTT. Its translation is CASSFGNPVQPQHF.

The rearrangement joins TRBV5-1 to TRBJ2-3; D gene ambiguous. Germline V CDR1 and CDR2: SGHRS, YFSETQ. This CDR3 spans 15 amino acids. Trimming removed 4 bases at V and 5 bases at J, with 17 bases between. The CDR3 DNA sequence: TGCGCCAGCAGCCCGGCCGAAGTACCACTAGATACGCAGTATTTT. It translates to CASSPAEVPLDTQYF.

This clone was seen a single time. V usage is TRBV9 and J usage is TRBJ2-3; D not resolved. Germline V gives CDR1 SGDLS, CDR2 YYNGEE. This CDR3 spans 12 amino acids. V was trimmed by 3 bases and J by 1 base, leaving 3 bases between them. The CDR3 is CASSEGTDTQYF. Written as DNA, the CDR3 is TGTGCCAGCAGCGAGGGCACAGATACGCAGTATTTT.

The rearrangement uses TRBV5-6 and TRBJ2-5; 7 bases are shared with TRBD2. V gave up 3 bases and J gave up 2 bases; unmatched junction bases: 4. This CDR3 is built from 14 residues. The germline V gene has CDR1 SGHDT and CDR2 YYEEEE. DNA of the CDR3: TGTGCCAGCAGCTGGAGCGGGAATCAAGAGACCCAGTACTTC. It encodes CASSWSGNQETQYF.